These T cell receptor beta chains were read from a single sample in a study of blood T cell repertoires in COVID-19. Assay used: immunoSEQ multiplex PCR; TCRdb lists only in-frame clones, some missing. This table holds a few hundred thousand clones, about four fifths found once. The sample comprised peripheral blood. The origin of the receptors is a woman aged 18-29 years with acute or convalescent COVID-19. The CDR3 runs from the conserved cysteine through the conserved F or W.

cdr3_length j_call v_call cdr3_aa
16 TRBJ1-5 TRBV5-8 CASSFFVGGSNQPQHF
14 TRBJ1-1 TRBV7-9 CASSLEREGTEAFF
14 TRBJ2-7 TRBV27 CASSAKENLYEQYF
15 TRBJ1-2 TRBV10-2 CASSESAGVSYGYTF
18 TRBJ2-1 TRBV7-6 CASSFGFGGLAGNNEQFF
16 TRBJ2-5 TRBV6-5 CASSYRGLAGWETQYF
14 TRBJ1-2 TRBV3-1/TRBV3-2 CASSVGQGVGGYTF
15 TRBJ1-1 TRBV15 CATSRGTGGYTEAFF
13 TRBJ2-5 TRBV10-1 CASSRGLKETQYF
12 TRBJ2-1 TRBV11-3 CASSRTSYEQFF
13 TRBJ2-2 TRBV4-3 CASRPGVTGELFF
13 TRBJ1-1 TRBV13 CASSLEGNTEAFF
15 TRBJ2-3 TRBV7-6 CASSLDSGSTDTQYF
12 TRBJ1-5 TRBV28 CASSLVGQPQHF
13 TRBJ2-1 TRBV19 CASTSPPGLEQFF
14 TRBJ2-7 TRBV25-1 CASSRDSISYEQYF
16 TRBJ2-2 TRBV7-8 CASRQGTGDYTGELFF
13 TRBJ1-2 TRBV7-2 CASGDTTPYGYTF
14 TRBJ1-1 TRBV7-3 CASSLRSGNTEAFF
17 TRBJ1-3 TRBV5-1 CASSLDRGLYSGNTIYF
17 TRBJ2-2 TRBV4-3 CASSQDLSGRNTGELFF
13 TRBJ1-3 TRBV6-6 CASSSSSGNTIYF
15 TRBJ2-7 TRBV30 CAWSLTGPGLATKYF
15 TRBJ2-6 TRBV5-4 CASSLGDMSSNVLTF
15 TRBJ2-1 TRBV7-6 CASSFAGESYNEQFF
17 TRBJ2-3 TRBV6-1 CASSEADWQASTDTQYF
15 TRBJ2-7 TRBV7-2 CASSLYALAGDEQYF
15 TRBJ1-1 TRBV19 CASSIEGRAPTEAFF
13 TRBJ1-2 TRBV5-6 CASRLSGGYGYTF
12 TRBJ1-4 TRBV29-1 CSAAGGREKLFF
13 TRBJ1-5 TRBV5-1 CASSLGANHPQHF
16 TRBJ2-7 TRBV6-2/TRBV6-3 CASSPSPREGSYEQYF
15 TRBJ2-7 TRBV9 CASSEIGLAGYEQYF
14 TRBJ2-2 TRBV6-5 CASLRTSGSGELFF
15 TRBJ1-5 TRBV6-6 CASTYGTAPNQPQHF
14 TRBJ2-2 TRBV10-1 CASSTTANTGELFF
14 TRBJ2-3 TRBV7-2 CASSFTGGKDTQYF
15 TRBJ2-5 TRBV28 CASSFGTGGVETQYF
15 TRBJ1-4 TRBV18 CASSPTGGADEKLFF
13 TRBJ1-2 TRBV14 CASSFDRVYGYTF
13 TRBJ1-6 TRBV6-1 CASSEYRVSPLHF
13 TRBJ2-1 TRBV12-3/TRBV12-4 CASSRDPYNEQFF
15 TRBJ1-4 TRBV5-6 CASSPLGAGYEKLFF
14 TRBJ2-1 TRBV27 CASSPYRSYNEQFF
14 TRBJ2-3 TRBV10-3 CAIRGQGGTDTQYF
15 TRBJ1-1 TRBV5-4 CASSLPLGAKTEAFF
12 TRBJ2-7 TRBV12-3/TRBV12-4 CASSPKPYEQYF
11 TRBJ1-2 TRBV6-4 CASSDERGYTF